The 26 T cell receptor beta chains in this list originate from one sample, sequenced in a study of blood T cells in healthy people across ages. A sample-barcoded 5' primer and a J-beta primer mix were used in a second PCR of roughly 7 to 11 cycles. Each CDR3 protein gets one entry after TCRdb re-called the 5' RACE reads with MiXCR. The sample contains 1,500,000 or so distinct CDR3 sequences, approximately 60% of which appear only once. The sample consisted of blood. These TCRs come from a man in his late teens or twenties in good health.

The CDR3 region is CASSQAGTSAQETQYF. The CDR3 DNA follows: TGTGCCAGCAGCCAGGCCGGGACTAGCGCCCAAGAGACCCAGTACTTC. The V gene is TRBV4-2, the J gene TRBJ2-5, with 10 bases lining up with TRBD2. CDR3 length: 16 amino acids. Per the germline V gene, CDR1 is LGHNA and CDR2 is YNFKEQ. V was pared by 3 bases and J by 1 base, with 5 bases of the junction left unmatched.

This clonotype came up once. CDR3 sequence reads: CASSSRTAGYTF. As DNA, the CDR3 is TGTGCCAGCAGTTCAAGGACAGCTGGCTACACCTTC. This sequence joins TRBV27 and TRBJ1-2, with TRBD1 as a possible D gene (6 bases). Per germline, CDR1 MNHEY and CDR2 SMNVEV (reference sequence). CDR3 size: 12 residues. V was pared by 4 bases and J by 7 bases, with 10 bases between.

This clonotype was seen more than once but under ten times. This chain uses TRBV12-3 or TRBV12-4 with TRBJ2-7; D is unclear. Trimming cost V 5 bases and J 8 bases, with 10 bases left between them. CDR3 length: 11 residues. In nucleotides, the CDR3 is TGTGCCAGCAGTCCCCTTCCCAAGCAGTACTTC. This gives the protein CASSPLPKQYF.

As to this clonotype: One junction end does not reproduce the germline sequence, and a read error may be involved. The chain is built from TRBV11-2 and TRBJ2-7, with D unclear. CDR1 and CDR2 from the germline V gene are SGHAT and FQNNGV. CDR3 length equals 13 residues. CDR3 coding DNA: TGTGCCGGCAGCTTAAGTGCGGCACCTCTATCGTACTTC. It codes for CAGSLSAAPLSYF.

The sample holds a few counts of this clonotype. V and J are TRBV20-1 and TRBJ2-5; D gene ambiguous. The DNA end favors TRBJ2-7, so the J call may be wrong. Germline assignment: CDR1 DFQATT and CDR2 SNEGSKA (reference sequence). CDR3 length equals 11 residues. CDR3 protein: CSASYTYEQYF. The CDR3 DNA is TGCAGTGCTAGTTACACCTACGAGCAGTACTTC.

The chain carries TRBV20-1 and TRBJ2-5, with D unresolved. The CDR3 loop spans 13 amino acids. V was clipped by 6 bases and J by 5 bases, with 16 bases between them. Germline assignment: CDR1 DFQATT and CDR2 SNEGSKA (reference sequence). For the CDR3, the DNA is TGCAGTGCACACAGATCGGATCCCGAGACCCAGTACTTC. Its translation: CSAHRSDPETQYF.

This clonotype came up a few times. This chain connects TRBV29-1 to TRBJ2-5; 10 bases are a match to TRBD1. The J call is uncertain, as TRBJ2-7 better fits the DNA end. Germline V lookup: CDR1 SQVTM, CDR2 ANQGSEA. The CDR3 contains 14 residues. This CDR3 reads CSVFPGQGFDEQYF. The CDR3 nucleotides read TGCAGCGTTTTTCCGGGACAGGGGTTCGACGAGCAGTACTTC.

This clonotype showed up just once. The chain recombines TRBV27 with TRBJ1-6, with D unclear. The V end was cut by 0 bases, the J end by 13 bases, with 16 bases between. The CDR3 spans 15 residues. From germline, CDR1 is MNHEY and CDR2 SMNVEV (reference sequence). CDR3 amino acids: CASSLSGVNNKPLHF. CDR3 nucleotides: TGTGCCAGCAGTTTATCTGGGGTAAATAATAAGCCCCTCCACTTT.

The chain uses TRBV2 and TRBJ1-5; D is perhaps TRBD1 (6 bases). Germline CDR1 SNHLY, CDR2 FYNNEI. This CDR3 has 16 amino acids. The germline V and J ends were trimmed by 4 bases and 0 bases, with 13 bases remaining between them. The chain's CDR3 is CASSVRTDISNQPQHF. The CDR3 coding sequence is TGTGCCAGCAGTGTGAGGACAGATATTAGCAATCAGCCCCAGCATTTT.

The CDR3 DNA reads as TGTGCCAGCAGTTACAGGGGACAGGACTCCTACAATGAGCAGTTCTTC. This encodes CASSYRGQDSYNEQFF. V usage is TRBV6-6 and J usage is TRBJ2-1; 8 nucleotides agree with TRBD1. Trimming removed 2 bases from V and 0 bases from J; junction bases left unmatched: 3. Germline loops: CDR1 MNHNY, CDR2 SVGAGI (reference sequence). The CDR3 is 16 residues long.

CDR3 protein: CSAPPSGRAAVSFF. CDR3 nucleotide sequence: TGCAGTGCTCCTCCATCCGGCAGGGCGGCTGTATCTTTCTTT. The rearrangement joins TRBV20-1 to TRBJ1-1, with D possibly TRBD1 on 5 matching bases. V lost 5 bases and J 12 bases, leaving 25 bases between the germline ends. This CDR3 has 14 residues. CDR1 is DFQATT and CDR2 is SNEGSKA in the germline V gene (reference sequence).

The CDR3 region has the DNA TGCAGCGTGGGCCAGACAGTGTACAATGAGCAGTTCTTC. This codes for CSVGQTVYNEQFF. The chain couples TRBV29-1 to TRBJ2-1; D might be TRBD1 (5 bases). The CDR3 runs to 13 residues. V lost 6 bases, J lost 4 bases, and 13 bases lay in between. Germline V CDR1 and CDR2: SQVTM, ANQGSEA.

The V call is TRBV7-2, the J call TRBJ2-1; D is unresolved. The germline gives CDR1 SGHTA, CDR2 FQGNSA. The CDR3 has 14 amino acids. V was pared by 1 base and J by 4 bases, with 8 bases between. The CDR3 is CASSLVDGYNEQFF. Written as DNA, the CDR3 is TGTGCCAGCAGCTTAGTGGACGGATACAATGAGCAGTTCTTC.

This rearrangement joins TRBV5-1 to TRBJ1-5; D might be TRBD1 (6 bases). The CDR3 is made up of 14 amino acids. V was cut by 0 bases and J by 7 bases, with 11 bases left in between. Germline CDR1 and CDR2: SGHRS and YFSETQ. CDR3 nucleotide sequence: TGCGCCAGCAGCTTGGGCCAGGGGCAGCAGCCCCAGCATTTT. Residues: CASSLGQGQQPQHF.

This chain links TRBV3-1 with TRBJ2-7; no clear D gene. V was shortened by 0 bases and J by 0 bases, with 12 bases between the two germline ends. The CDR3 is made up of 16 amino acids. CDR1 LGHDT and CDR2 YNNKEL come from the germline V gene (reference sequence). The CDR3 region has the DNA TGTGCCAGCAGCCAAGATCCGTATGCGAGCTCCTACGAGCAGTACTTC. It translates to CASSQDPYASSYEQYF.

V is TRBV4-1 and J is TRBJ2-7, with D unresolved. This CDR3 contains 15 residues. CDR1 is MGHRA and CDR2 is YSYEKL in the germline V gene. Trimming left V 4 bases short and J 5 bases short, with 18 bases between. The CDR3 region has the DNA TGCGCCAGCAGCCTAACGGGTCGAGCCCTGGACGAGCAGTACTTC. Encoded protein: CASSLTGRALDEQYF.

A few counts support this clonotype. The rearrangement uses TRBV28 and TRBJ2-5; D is ambiguous. The V and J ends lost 10 bases and 3 bases respectively, with 9 bases between them. The CDR3 spans 11 residues. Germline CDR1 MDHEN, CDR2 SYDVKM. DNA of the CDR3: TGTGCCACCCGCACCAAAGAGACCCAGTACTTC. Residues: CATRTKETQYF.

Of note for this clonotype: A junction end diverges from the germline sequence, so it may reflect a read error. The rearrangement links TRBV6-1 to TRBJ2-1; possibly TRBD1 or TRBD2 for D (5 bases each). The CDR3 runs 15 residues. Germline-derived CDR1 and CDR2 are MNHNS and SASEGT. In DNA, the CDR3 is TGTGCCAGCAGTGATGGGACCAGCTCCTACAGTGAGCAGTTCTTC. Translated, it gives CASSDGTSSYSEQFF.

The J gene is TRBJ2-5, the V gene TRBV6-2 or TRBV6-3; D gene unclear. This CDR3 is 14 amino acids long. Trimming cost V 0 bases and J 5 bases, with 10 bases left between them. Germline V CDR1 and CDR2: MNHEY, SVGEGT. The CDR3 loop is CASSYSSVTETQYF. The DNA of the CDR3 is TGTGCCAGCAGTTACTCATCAGTGACGGAGACCCAGTACTTC.

The V and J genes are TRBV25-1 and TRBJ2-7, with 7 bases lining up with TRBD2. The CDR3 has 15 amino acids. J lost 2 bases, V lost 5 bases, and 9 bases had no gene match. The germline gives CDR1 MGHDK, CDR2 SYGVNS. The CDR3 spells CASSTKRGFPYEQYF. CDR3 DNA sequence: TGTGCCAGCAGTACGAAGCGGGGATTCCCCTACGAGCAGTACTTC.

About this clonotype itself: Its ends do not fully match the called genes, so a read error is possible. The chain carries TRBV4-1 and TRBJ2-3; 10 bases map to TRBD2. Germline CDR1 reads MGHRA; CDR2 reads YSYEKL. This CDR3 spans 15 amino acids. CDR3 in amino acids: CASSQVWTSGDTQYF. The CDR3 DNA sequence: TGCGCCAGCAGCCAAGTCTGGACTAGCGGAGATACACAGTATTTT.

The rearrangement joins TRBV5-1 to TRBJ2-7, with D perhaps TRBD1 (6 bases). This CDR3 has 16 residues. Trimming removed 4 bases from V and 7 bases from J, with 24 bases in between. The germline V gene encodes CDR1 SGHRS and CDR2 YFSETQ. CDR3 DNA: TGCGCCAGCAGCCCGTCTTGGGGGCGGCTTTACAATGAGCAGTACTTC. Translated: CASSPSWGRLYNEQYF.

This clonotype was counted a few times. This CDR3 reads CASSQEDRSYEQYF. For the CDR3, the DNA is TGCGCCAGCAGCCAAGAGGACAGATCCTACGAGCAGTACTTC. The V gene is TRBV4-3, the J gene TRBJ2-7, with TRBD1 as a possible D gene (6 bases). Germline CDR1 is LGHNA and CDR2 is YSLEER. The CDR3 loop spans 14 amino acids. The V gene lost 0 bases and the J gene lost 1 base, with 7 bases spanning the gap.

CDR3 nucleotide sequence: TGTGCCAGCAGCATCAGGGGAGGTTCCTACGAGCAGTACTTC. It codes for CASSIRGGSYEQYF. The rearrangement uses TRBV2 and TRBJ2-7; the D call may be TRBD1 or TRBD2 (6 bases each). This CDR3 has 14 residues. V dropped 6 bases and J dropped 1 base, with 13 bases sitting between them. The germline gives CDR1 SNHLY, CDR2 FYNNEI.

This clonotype has only a few counts. V gene TRBV7-9 combines with J gene TRBJ1-2; 12 positions agree with TRBD1. The germline CDR1 and CDR2 sequences are SEHNR and FQNEAQ (reference sequence). V was clipped by 4 bases and J by 5 bases; unmatched bases: 11. The CDR3 has 17 residues. CDR3: CASSSFESGQGAYGYTF. CDR3 coding DNA: TGTGCCAGCAGCTCCTTTGAGTCGGGACAGGGGGCTTATGGCTACACCTTC.

V usage is TRBV7-2 and J usage is TRBJ2-7; 10 bases line up with TRBD2. J lost 2 bases, V lost 5 bases, and 12 bases had no gene match. There are 17 residues in the CDR3. Per germline, CDR1 SGHTA and CDR2 FQGNSA. The CDR3 protein is CASSPRTSGGPTYEQYF. CDR3 DNA sequence: TGTGCCAGCAGCCCCCGGACTAGCGGAGGCCCAACCTACGAGCAGTACTTC. The complete variable domain, with remaining parts taken from reference TRBV7-2 and TRBJ2-7, reads GAGVSQSPSNKVTEKGKDVELRCDPISGHTALYWYRQSLGQGLEFLIYFQGNSAPDKSGLPSDRFSAERTGGSVSTLTIQRTQQEDSAVYLCASSPRTSGGPTYEQYFGPGTRLTVT.